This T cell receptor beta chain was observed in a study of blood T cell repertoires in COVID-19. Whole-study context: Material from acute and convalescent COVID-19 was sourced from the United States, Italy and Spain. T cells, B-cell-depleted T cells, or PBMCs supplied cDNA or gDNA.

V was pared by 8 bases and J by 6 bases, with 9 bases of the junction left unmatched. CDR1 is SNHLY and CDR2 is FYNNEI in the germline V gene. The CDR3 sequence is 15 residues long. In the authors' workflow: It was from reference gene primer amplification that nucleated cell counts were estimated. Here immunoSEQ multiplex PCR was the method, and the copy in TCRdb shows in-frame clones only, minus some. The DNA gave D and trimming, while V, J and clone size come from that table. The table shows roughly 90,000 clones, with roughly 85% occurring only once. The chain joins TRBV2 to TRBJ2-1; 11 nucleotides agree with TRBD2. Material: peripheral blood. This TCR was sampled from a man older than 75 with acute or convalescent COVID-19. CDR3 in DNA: TGTGCCAGCGCGGTTTTAGCGGGAGGGCTCAATGAGCAGTTCTTC. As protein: CASAVLAGGLNEQFF.